Described below is a single T cell receptor (beta chain) sequence and its context. These data belong to a study of patients and donors after allogeneic stem cell transplantation. One entry per CDR3 protein results from TCRdb running MiXCR on the RT-PCR reads. The profile shows around 150,000 distinct CDR3 sequences, around 28% of them singletons. There are 14 residues in the CDR3. Germline values: CDR1 LGHNA, CDR2 YNFKEQ. Trimming stripped 4 bases from V and 3 bases from J, with 10 bases between. J is TRBJ2-1 and V is TRBV4-2; D unclear. The clonotype originates from a human donor who was either an allogeneic HSCT recipient or a stem cell or donor lymphocyte infusion donor (not recorded which). It is not recorded whose cells these are; they may come from a transplant donor. Sequences were obtained from blood, either unsorted or a sorted T cell fraction (not recorded which). This chain's CDR3 is CASSRRKGYNEQFF. CDR3 DNA: TGTGCCAGCAGCCGCAGAAAGGGCTACAATGAGCAGTTCTTC.